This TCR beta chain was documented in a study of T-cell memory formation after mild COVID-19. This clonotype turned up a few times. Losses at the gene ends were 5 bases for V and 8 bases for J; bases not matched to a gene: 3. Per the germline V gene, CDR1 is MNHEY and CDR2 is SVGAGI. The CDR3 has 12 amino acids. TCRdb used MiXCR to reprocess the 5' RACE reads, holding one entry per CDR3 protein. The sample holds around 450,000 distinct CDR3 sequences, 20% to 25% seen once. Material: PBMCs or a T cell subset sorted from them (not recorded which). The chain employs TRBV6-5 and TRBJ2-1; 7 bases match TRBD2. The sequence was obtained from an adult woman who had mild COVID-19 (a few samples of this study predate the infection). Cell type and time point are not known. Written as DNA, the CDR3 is TGTGCCAGCAGTCAGGCGGGAGATGAGCAGTTCTTC. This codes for CASSQAGDEQFF.